One and the same sample provided the 28 T cell receptor beta chains below, sequenced in a study of blood T cells in healthy people across ages. Next came a second PCR, run for about 7 to 12 cycles, which used a sample-barcoded 5' primer along with a J-beta primer mix. One entry per CDR3 protein results from TCRdb running MiXCR on the 5' RACE reads. In the table there are about 1.4 million distinct CDR3 sequences, almost 60% of which are singletons. Sequencing was carried out using blood. These receptor sequences come from a man in his late teens or twenties in good health.

The V gene is TRBV6-1, the J gene TRBJ2-3; possibly TRBD2 for D (5 bases). Germline CDR1 reads MNHNS; CDR2 reads SASEGT. The CDR3 runs 15 residues. The V and J ends lost 5 bases and 2 bases respectively, with 14 bases between them. The DNA for the CDR3 is TGTGCCAGCAGTCGAAAAGGAGGACTCACAGATACGCAGTATTTT. Amino acid sequence: CASSRKGGLTDTQYF.

The chain has TRBV7-9 and TRBJ1-4; no firm D call. The CDR3 runs to 14 residues. CDR1 and CDR2 from the germline V gene are SEHNR and FQNEAQ (reference sequence). The V gene lost 6 bases and the J gene lost 4 bases, with 12 bases spanning the gap. The CDR3, as DNA: TGTGCCAGCAGGGGGATTGGCAATAATGAAAAACTGTTTTTT. It codes for CASRGIGNNEKLFF.

The chain has TRBV24-1 and TRBJ2-7, with D uncertain. The CDR3 is 13 amino acids. Trimming took 7 bases from V and 0 from J, leaving 9 bases between them. The germline gives CDR1 KGHDR, CDR2 SFDVKD. The CDR3 coding sequence is TGTGCCACCAGCCAGACGAACTCCTACGAGCAGTACTTC. Its translation: CATSQTNSYEQYF.

This clonotype was counted a few times. The chain links TRBV10-3 to TRBJ1-2, with 7 bases identical to TRBD1. The CDR3 loop spans 13 amino acids. Germline assignment: CDR1 ENHRY and CDR2 SYGVKD. V gave up 6 bases and J gave up 4 bases; unmatched junction bases: 5. Written as DNA, the CDR3 is TGTGCCATCAGGGGGACAGAACCCTATGGCTACACCTTC. Encoded protein: CAIRGTEPYGYTF.

As for this clonotype: Compared with germline, one end of the junction differs, possibly owing to a read error. The rearrangement links TRBV20-1 to TRBJ1-6; 9 bases line up with TRBD1. Germline CDR1 is DFQATT and CDR2 is SNEGSKA (reference sequence). This CDR3 region has 15 residues. As DNA, the CDR3 is TGCAGTGCTAGGGACAGGGGTCTGCCCAATTCACCCCCCCACTTT. As protein: CSARDRGLPNSPPHF.

This chain links TRBV4-3 with TRBJ1-2; TRBD1 aligns across 9 bases. Losses at the gene ends were 4 bases for V and 6 bases for J; bases not matched to a gene: 6. Germline-derived CDR1 and CDR2 are LGHNA and YSLEER. The CDR3 is 14 residues long. As DNA, the CDR3 is TGCGCCAGCAGCCCAGGGACAGGGCCCGATGGCTACACCTTC. Encoded protein: CASSPGTGPDGYTF.

CDR3 coding DNA: TGTGCCAGCAGCTTGGAGACAGGCATTAACACTGAAGCTTTCTTT. Translation gives CASSLETGINTEAFF. This chain connects TRBV5-5 to TRBJ1-1; a possible D gene is TRBD1 (6 bases). Deletions cut 0 bases from V and 2 bases from J, with 11 bases between. The CDR3 has 15 amino acids. The V gene's germline CDR1 is SGHKS and CDR2 YYEKEE (reference sequence).

V and J are TRBV29-1 and TRBJ2-3, with 8 bases aligning to TRBD2. The germline V gene encodes CDR1 SQVTM and CDR2 ANQGSEA. Trimming at V came to 4 bases and at J to 5 bases, leaving 8 bases not matched to a gene. The CDR3 has 14 residues. The CDR3 coding sequence is TGCAGCGTTGTCCCAGCGGGAGTCATAGATACGCAGTATTTT. Residues: CSVVPAGVIDTQYF.

This clonotype was counted only a few times. CDR3 residues: CASGDSSLNTEAFF. CDR3 in DNA: TGTGCCAGCGGGGACAGCTCTTTAAACACTGAAGCTTTCTTT. The J gene is TRBJ1-1, the V gene TRBV11-2; 7 bases fit TRBD1. The junction had 8 bases not matched to a gene; V was cut back by 8 bases and J by 2 bases. Germline V gene lookup returns CDR1 SGHAT and CDR2 FQNNGV. This CDR3 is built from 14 residues.

This clonotype has only one observation. The chain links TRBV20-1 to TRBJ2-3; D is unclear. The V gene lost 5 bases and the J gene lost 0 bases, with 9 bases spanning the gap. The V gene's germline CDR1 is DFQATT and CDR2 SNEGSKA (reference sequence). The CDR3 has 13 residues. CDR3 residues: CSAPQPSTDTQYF. CDR3 coding DNA: TGCAGTGCTCCCCAGCCCAGCACAGATACGCAGTATTTT.

This clonotype was seen only a few times. The chain joins TRBV29-1 to TRBJ2-6; D is ambiguous. The CDR3 consists of 16 residues. Germline-derived CDR1 and CDR2 are SQVTM and ANQGSEA. Trimming cost V 0 bases and J 1 base, with 10 bases left between them. CDR3 amino acids: CSVEDAAPSGANVLTF. For the CDR3, the DNA is TGCAGCGTTGAAGATGCCGCGCCATCTGGGGCCAACGTCCTGACTTTC. The whole variable domain, filled in from reference TRBV29-1 and TRBJ2-6, reads SAVISQKPSRDICQRGTSLTIQCQVDSQVTMMFWYRQQPGQSLTLIATANQGSEATYESGFVIDKFPISRPNLTFSTLTVSNMSPEDSSIYLCSVEDAAPSGANVLTFGAGSRLTVL.

This chain connects TRBV20-1 to TRBJ2-1; weak D call: TRBD2 (6 bases). CDR3 length equals 15 residues. Looked up from germline, CDR1 is DFQATT and CDR2 is SNEGSKA (reference sequence). Deletions cut 6 bases from V and 0 bases from J, with 15 bases between. The CDR3 loop is CSAASSENSYNEQFF. CDR3 nucleotides: TGCAGTGCGGCCTCTAGCGAGAACTCCTACAATGAGCAGTTCTTC.

This sequence joins TRBV2 and TRBJ2-4, with a weak D call TRBD1 (6 bases). TRBJ2-7 explains the end of the DNA better; the J call may be wrong. Germline CDR1 and CDR2: SNHLY and FYNNEI. CDR3 length: 15 amino acids. The CDR3 region has the DNA TGTGCCAGCAGTGAACCCCAACAGGGCTGGAACGAGCAGTACTTC. Translation gives CASSEPQQGWNEQYF.

The chain links TRBV20-1 to TRBJ2-1, with 14 bases aligning to TRBD2. Germline CDR1 and CDR2: DFQATT and SNEGSKA (reference sequence). Trimming cost V 0 bases and J 14 bases; bases outside gene matches: 6. CDR3 length: 14 residues. The CDR3 coding sequence is TGCAGTGCTAGAGAACCCGGGACTAGCGGGGGCGAGTTCTTC. It specifies CSAREPGTSGGEFF.

This clonotype was seen at least ten times. The genes are TRBV9 and TRBJ2-5, with 7 bases lining up with TRBD2. The V and J ends lost 0 bases and 2 bases, in that order; junction bases with no gene match: 1. The CDR3 contains 14 residues. Germline values: CDR1 SGDLS, CDR2 YYNGEE. The chain's CDR3 is CASSVAGGQETQYF. As DNA, the CDR3 is TGTGCCAGCAGCGTAGCGGGGGGTCAAGAGACCCAGTACTTC. Together with reference TRBV9 and TRBJ2-5, the CDR3 gives the full variable domain: DSGVTQTPKHLITATGQRVTLRCSPRSGDLSVYWYQQSLDQGLQFLIQYYNGEERAKGNILERFSAQQFPDLHSELNLSSLELGDSALYFCASSVAGGQETQYFGPGTRLLVL.

The rearrangement joins TRBV20-1 to TRBJ2-5; D not certain. Germline values: CDR1 DFQATT, CDR2 SNEGSKA (reference sequence). CDR3 length equals 12 residues. Trimming cost V 7 bases and J 2 bases, with 11 bases left between them. The CDR3 spells CSVGQAQETQYF. The CDR3 bases are TGCAGTGTCGGTCAGGCGCAAGAGACCCAGTACTTC.

The genes are TRBV4-1 and TRBJ1-2, with D tentatively TRBD1 (6 bases). The CDR3 runs to 16 residues. Trimming stripped 0 bases from V and 1 base from J, with 12 bases between. The germline V gene has CDR1 MGHRA and CDR2 YSYEKL. DNA for the CDR3: TGCGCCAGCAGCCAAGATCGAGGCAGGGGTAACTATGGCTACACCTTC. This encodes CASSQDRGRGNYGYTF.

V gene TRBV15 combines with J gene TRBJ1-2, with unresolved D. Germline V lookup: CDR1 LNHNV, CDR2 YYDKDF (reference sequence). V was trimmed by 6 bases and J by 2 bases, leaving 10 bases between them. CDR3 length equals 13 residues. CDR3 in amino acids: CATRTVANYGYTF. The CDR3 nucleotides are TGTGCCACCAGAACAGTCGCCAACTATGGCTACACCTTC.

The CDR3 DNA is TGCAGTGCTATCGGAGCAGACCAAGAGACCCAGTACTTC. This translates into CSAIGADQETQYF. V is TRBV20-1 and J is TRBJ2-5; no firm D call. V was pared by 4 bases and J by 0 bases, with 9 bases between. Germline V gene data show CDR1 as DFQATT and CDR2 as SNEGSKA (reference sequence). This CDR3 has 13 amino acids.

This chain links TRBV7-9 with TRBJ2-7; D ambiguous. Germline CDR1 is SEHNR and CDR2 is FQNEAQ (reference sequence). The V and J ends lost 1 base and 1 base respectively, with 8 bases between them. CDR3 length: 14 amino acids. The chain's CDR3 is CASSLDGGSYEQYF. In DNA form, the CDR3 reads TGTGCCAGCAGCTTAGATGGCGGTTCCTACGAGCAGTACTTC.

This chain joins TRBV5-6 and TRBJ1-2, with unresolved D. The germline V gene encodes CDR1 SGHDT and CDR2 YYEEEE. Trimming pared 6 bases from V and 3 bases from J, leaving 9 bases between. CDR3 length equals 12 residues. The CDR3 region is CASTSRYYGYTF. CDR3 nucleotides: TGTGCCAGCACCAGCAGGTACTATGGCTACACCTTC.

This clonotype showed up just once. V usage is TRBV4-3 and J usage is TRBJ2-7, with D possibly being TRBD2 (6 bases). Trimming took 0 bases from V and 1 from J, leaving 16 bases between them. Per the germline V gene, CDR1 is LGHNA and CDR2 is YSLEER. The CDR3 consists of 17 residues. In DNA, the CDR3 is TGCGCCAGCAGCCAAGAAGCCCGGGACTCGGGGTCCTACGAGCAGTACTTC. Encoded protein: CASSQEARDSGSYEQYF.

The genes are TRBV6-6 and TRBJ2-1, with 8 bases that match TRBD1. The V and J ends lost 1 base and 7 bases, in that order; junction bases with no gene match: 3. CDR1 is MNHNY, CDR2 SVGAGI, per germline (reference sequence). This CDR3 contains 14 residues. CDR3 protein: CASSYLGQVNEQFF. The CDR3 DNA reads as TGTGCCAGCAGTTACTTGGGACAGGTGAATGAGCAGTTCTTC.

This clonotype was detected only a few times. The chain couples TRBV7-2 to TRBJ1-2; no definite D call. The CDR3 totals 14 residues. The V gene lost 1 base and the J gene lost 8 bases, with 14 bases spanning the gap. Germline lookup yields CDR1 SGHTA and CDR2 FQGNSA. CDR3 sequence: CASSLGSTVDGYTF. As DNA, the CDR3 is TGTGCCAGCAGCTTAGGGTCCACAGTAGACGGCTACACCTTC.

This clonotype was seen a few times. The V and J genes are TRBV29-1 and TRBJ2-1; TRBD2 matches 8 bases. Germline V lookup: CDR1 SQVTM, CDR2 ANQGSEA. The CDR3 is made up of 13 amino acids. V was pared by 8 bases and J by 2 bases, with 5 bases of the junction left unmatched. The CDR3 protein is CSSAGRAYNEQFF. For the CDR3, the DNA is TGCAGCTCCGCCGGGAGGGCCTACAATGAGCAGTTCTTC.

This chain connects TRBV13 to TRBJ2-1, with a tentative D call TRBD1 (5 bases). The CDR3 sequence is 17 residues long. Trimming took off 0 bases at V and 6 bases at J, with 18 bases between the two ends. The V gene's germline CDR1 is PRHDT and CDR2 FYEKMQ (reference sequence). Written as DNA, the CDR3 is TGTGCCAGCAGCTTAGGCCTCTTGGACACCGGCATCAATGAGCAGTTCTTC. Translation gives CASSLGLLDTGINEQFF.

This clonotype showed up just a few times. This chain connects TRBV27 to TRBJ1-1; maybe TRBD1 (5 bases). Between the trimmed V and J ends, which lost 5 bases and 6 bases, there was a span of 22 bases. The CDR3 has 16 residues. CDR1 is MNHEY, CDR2 SMNVEV, per germline (reference sequence). CDR3 coding DNA: TGTGCCAGCAGTCCCTACGACGGGGGGGTAGGACCTGAAGCTTTCTTT. Translated: CASSPYDGGVGPEAFF.

This chain connects TRBV3-1 to TRBJ2-3; a possible D gene is TRBD2 (6 bases). This CDR3 has 17 amino acids. The V and J ends lost 0 bases and 0 bases respectively, with 13 bases between them. CDR1 is LGHDT and CDR2 is YNNKEL in the germline V gene (reference sequence). The CDR3 protein is CASSQETGGASTDTQYF. The DNA of the CDR3 is TGTGCCAGCAGCCAAGAAACTGGCGGGGCTAGCACAGATACGCAGTATTTT.